This TCR beta chain was observed in a study of blood T cell repertoires in COVID-19. The wider study: Material from acute and convalescent COVID-19 was sourced from the United States, Italy and Spain.

Per the original data handling: Counts of nucleated cells, estimated from reference gene primer amplification, were obtained. Some clones are missing from TCRdb's copy, which holds only in-frame ones; the method was immunoSEQ multiplex PCR. The DNA was the basis for D and trimming; V, J and clone size are from that table. This table holds around 130,000 clones, roughly 89% found once. The CDR3 is made up of 15 amino acids. The V end lost 1 base, the J end lost 0 bases, and 7 bases lay between the germline ends. CDR1 is SEHNR, CDR2 FQNEAQ, per germline (reference sequence). The specimen was peripheral blood. The V gene is TRBV7-9, the J gene TRBJ1-5, with D perhaps TRBD1 (5 bases). This TCR derives from a woman in her fifties or sixties with acute or convalescent COVID-19. The CDR3 is CASSLGGISNQPQHF. The CDR3 DNA follows: TGTGCCAGCAGCTTAGGGGGCATTAGCAATCAGCCCCAGCATTTT. The whole variable domain, filled in from reference TRBV7-9 and TRBJ1-5, reads DTGVSQNPRHKITKRGQNVTFRCDPISEHNRLYWYRQTLGQGPEFLTYFQNEAQLEKSRLLSDRFSAERPKGSFSTLEIQRTEQGDSAMYLCASSLGGISNQPQHFGDGTRLSIL.